This TCR beta chain comes out of a study of cytomegalovirus exposure and HLA in healthy donors. Points from the study as a whole: In all likelihood, a cluster of highly shared sequence variants was a sequencing artifact. The presence/absence work took it that sequencing depth was about the same across donors.

CDR1 and CDR2 (germline): SQVTM, ANQGSEA. This CDR3 spans 17 amino acids. J gave up 3 bases and V 2 bases, and 10 bases lay outside the gene matches. Concerning this clone itself: What it recognizes is unknown.

PCR employed 60 Vbeta and 13 Jbeta primers. Sequenced by immunoSEQ multiplex PCR; TCRdb stores in-frame clones only, minus some. In total, the table holds 200,000 or so clones. Sequenced: PBMCs. The sequence was obtained from a boy younger than 18 in good health and CMV-seronegative. The chain employs TRBV29-1 and TRBJ2-7, with 13 bases lining up with TRBD2. CDR3 in amino acids: CSVELGTSGESNYEQYF. The CDR3 DNA is TGCAGCGTTGAATTGGGGACTAGCGGGGAGAGCAACTACGAGCAGTACTTC.